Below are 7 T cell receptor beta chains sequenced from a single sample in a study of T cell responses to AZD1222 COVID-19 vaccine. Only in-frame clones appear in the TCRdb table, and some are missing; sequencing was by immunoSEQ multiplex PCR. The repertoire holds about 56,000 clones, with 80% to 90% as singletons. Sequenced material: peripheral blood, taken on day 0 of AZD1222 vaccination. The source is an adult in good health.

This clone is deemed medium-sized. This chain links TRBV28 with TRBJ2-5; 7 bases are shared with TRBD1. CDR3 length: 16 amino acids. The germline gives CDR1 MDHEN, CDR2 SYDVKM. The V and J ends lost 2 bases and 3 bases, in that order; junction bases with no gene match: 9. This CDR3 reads CASSLLSTGPKETQYF. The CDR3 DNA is TGTGCCAGCAGTTTACTTTCGACAGGGCCCAAAGAGACCCAGTACTTC.

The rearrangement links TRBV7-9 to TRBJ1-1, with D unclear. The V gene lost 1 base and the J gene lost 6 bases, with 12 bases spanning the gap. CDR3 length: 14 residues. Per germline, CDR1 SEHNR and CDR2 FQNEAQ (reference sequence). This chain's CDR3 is CASSLVFDGAEAFF. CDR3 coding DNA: TGTGCCAGCAGCTTAGTTTTTGATGGCGCTGAAGCTTTCTTT.

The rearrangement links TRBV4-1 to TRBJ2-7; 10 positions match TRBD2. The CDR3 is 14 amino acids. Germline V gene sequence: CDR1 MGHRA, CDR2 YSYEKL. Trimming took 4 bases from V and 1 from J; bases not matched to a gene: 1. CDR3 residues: CASSLAGGSYEQYF. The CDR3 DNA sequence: TGCGCCAGCAGCCTAGCGGGGGGATCCTACGAGCAGTACTTC.

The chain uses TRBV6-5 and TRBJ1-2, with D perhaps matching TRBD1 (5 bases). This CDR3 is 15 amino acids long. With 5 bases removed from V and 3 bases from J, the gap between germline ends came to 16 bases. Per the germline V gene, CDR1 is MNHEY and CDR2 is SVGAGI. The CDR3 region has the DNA TGTGCCAGCAGTAACGACCAGGGTTCGCACTATGGCTACACCTTC. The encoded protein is CASSNDQGSHYGYTF.

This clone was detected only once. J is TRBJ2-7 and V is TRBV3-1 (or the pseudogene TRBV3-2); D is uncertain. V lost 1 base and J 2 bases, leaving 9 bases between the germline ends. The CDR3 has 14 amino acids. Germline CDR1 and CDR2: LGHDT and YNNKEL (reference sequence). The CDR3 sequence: CASSQVGGAYEQYF. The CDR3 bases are TGTGCCAGCAGCCAAGTGGGCGGAGCCTACGAGCAGTACTTC.

The CDR3 protein is CAISNLQDGDYEQYF. The CDR3, as DNA: TGTGCCATCAGTAATCTCCAGGATGGGGATTACGAGCAGTACTTC. The gene calls are TRBV10-3 and TRBJ2-7; D unclear. Germline V CDR1 and CDR2: ENHRY, SYGVKD. This CDR3 is built from 15 residues. Trimming took 5 bases from V and 4 from J, leaving 18 bases between them.

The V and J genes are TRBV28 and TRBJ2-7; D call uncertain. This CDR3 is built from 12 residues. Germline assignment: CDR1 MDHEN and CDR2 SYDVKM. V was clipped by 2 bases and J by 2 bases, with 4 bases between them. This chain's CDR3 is CASSLNPYEQYF. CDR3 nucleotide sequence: TGTGCCAGCAGTTTAAATCCCTACGAGCAGTACTTC.